A single sample gave rise to the 25 T cell receptor beta chains below, sequenced in a study of T-cell reconstitution after alpha-beta-depleted transplantation in children. This sample's TCRbeta library carried unique molecular identifier barcodes. One entry per CDR3 protein results from TCRdb running MiXCR on the PCR reads. This table holds some 350,000 distinct CDR3 sequences, under 20% found once. The material was PBMCs, mostly from graft donor cells, obtained 360 days after TCRalphabeta/CD19-depleted stem cell transplant. The source of these receptors is a male patient aged 2 to 9 who had a stem cell transplant for acute lymphoblastic leukemia, so the T cells may come from the graft donor.

The chain uses TRBV4-3 and TRBJ1-1; D is unresolved. Germline lookup yields CDR1 LGHNA and CDR2 YSLEER. The CDR3 is 16 residues long. Trimming removed 0 bases at V and 11 bases at J, with 22 bases between. CDR3: CASSQEGRIYARRAFF. The CDR3 region has the DNA TGCGCCAGCAGCCAAGAAGGGAGGATCTACGCGCGAAGGGCTTTCTTT.

This clonotype turned up a few times. The chain uses TRBV7-8 and TRBJ2-2; D may be TRBD2 (5 bases). CDR3 length: 17 residues. Trimming left V 6 bases short and J 4 bases short, with 21 bases between. Germline V gene data show CDR1 as SGHVS and CDR2 as FQNEAQ. This CDR3 is CASRLQLGLIITGELFF. The CDR3 DNA reads as TGTGCCAGCAGGCTTCAACTCGGACTGATAATCACCGGGGAGCTGTTTTTT.

This clonotype was counted only a few times. V gene TRBV30 combines with J gene TRBJ2-7; no reliable D call. The CDR3 runs 11 residues. The V end was cut by 0 bases, the J end by 4 bases, with 4 bases between. CDR1 GTSNPN and CDR2 SVGIG come from the germline V gene (reference sequence). This CDR3 reads CAWSVVYEQYF. The CDR3 nucleotides read TGTGCCTGGAGTGTGGTGTACGAGCAGTACTTC.

The V call is TRBV5-1, the J call TRBJ2-7, with 7 bases lining up with TRBD2. With 1 base clipped from V and 2 bases from J, the junction kept 6 bases outside the gene matches. The germline CDR1 and CDR2 sequences are SGHRS and YFSETQ. CDR3 length: 15 amino acids. CDR3 DNA sequence: TGCGCCAGCAGCTTGAGCGCGGGAGCCCCCTACGAGCAGTACTTC. Residues: CASSLSAGAPYEQYF.

This clonotype was picked up many times. The chain has TRBV6-5 and TRBJ1-4; D uncertain. CDR1 is MNHEY and CDR2 is SVGAGI in the germline V gene. Trimming took 3 bases from V and 7 from J, leaving 12 bases between them. The CDR3 is 14 residues long. The CDR3 sequence: CASSYRDGVEKLFF. CDR3 bases: TGTGCCAGCAGTTATCGGGATGGGGTTGAAAAACTGTTTTTT.

Ten or more counts support this clonotype. The V and J genes are TRBV6-4 and TRBJ2-3, with D maybe TRBD2 (5 bases). With 7 bases removed from V and 1 base from J, the gap between germline ends came to 15 bases. Germline CDR1 is MRHNA and CDR2 is SNTAGT. The length of the CDR3 is 15 residues. The CDR3 reads CASIGSPDRTDTQYF. The CDR3 DNA reads TGTGCCAGCATTGGGAGCCCCGATCGCACAGATACGCAGTATTTT.

This chain uses TRBV5-1 with TRBJ2-7; D unclear. The germline CDR1 and CDR2 sequences are SGHRS and YFSETQ. The CDR3 length is 12 residues. Deletions cut 1 base from V and 5 bases from J, with 7 bases between. The CDR3 DNA follows: TGCGCCAGCAGCTTGTCAGAGGACGAGCAGTACTTC. Translated: CASSLSEDEQYF.

CDR3 sequence: CASSIAGGNYEQYF. The CDR3 coding sequence is TGTGCCAGTAGTATCGCGGGAGGGAATTACGAGCAGTACTTC. The V and J genes are TRBV19 and TRBJ2-7, with TRBD2 identical over 9 bases. The junction had 4 bases not matched to a gene; V was cut back by 3 bases and J by 4 bases. CDR1 is LNHDA, CDR2 SQIVND, per germline (reference sequence). The CDR3 has 14 amino acids. The full variable domain, completed using reference TRBV19 and TRBJ2-7, is DGGITQSPKYLFRKEGQNVTLSCEQNLNHDAMYWYRQDPGQGLRLIYYSQIVNDFQKGDIAEGYSVSREKKESFPLTVTSAQKNPTAFYLCASSIAGGNYEQYFGPGTRLTVT.

This chain connects TRBV4-1 to TRBJ2-5, with D perhaps assigned TRBD1 or TRBD2 (8 bases each). The CDR3 length is 16 residues. Germline CDR1 and CDR2: MGHRA and YSYEKL. Trimming pared 1 base from V and 3 bases from J, leaving 15 bases between. The CDR3 sequence is CASSQAGGTGKETQYF. For the CDR3, the DNA is TGCGCCAGCAGCCAAGCGGGAGGGACAGGTAAAGAGACCCAGTACTTC.

This clonotype was detected only a few times. The chain uses TRBV20-1 and TRBJ2-3; D gene unclear. The CDR3 is 12 residues long. Germline V CDR1 and CDR2: DFQATT, SNEGSKA (reference sequence). V was cut by 7 bases and J by 0 bases, with 8 bases left in between. The CDR3 DNA reads as TGCAGTGGGCCCACTAGCACAGATACGCAGTATTTT. This codes for CSGPTSTDTQYF.

This clonotype showed up just a few times. The V and J genes are TRBV12-5 and TRBJ2-2; 7 bases fit TRBD2. Germline lookup yields CDR1 LGHNT and CDR2 FRNRAP. The CDR3 totals 16 residues. J was trimmed by 6 bases and V by 3 bases; bases with no gene match: 10. CDR3: CASGFAWEGRPGELFF. In DNA, the CDR3 is TGTGCTAGTGGTTTCGCGTGGGAGGGCCGTCCCGGGGAGCTGTTTTTT.

This clonotype came up many times. The chain is built from TRBV20-1 and TRBJ2-7; 11 nucleotides align to TRBD2. Germline CDR1 DFQATT, CDR2 SNEGSKA (reference sequence). The CDR3 has 14 amino acids. J was trimmed by 9 bases and V by 3 bases; bases with no gene match: 10. The CDR3 loop reads CSASPRLAGPRQYF. CDR3 nucleotides: TGCAGTGCTAGTCCCAGACTAGCGGGGCCTAGGCAGTACTTC.

This chain connects TRBV29-1 to TRBJ2-1; 8 positions match TRBD2. Germline V gene sequence: CDR1 SQVTM, CDR2 ANQGSEA. The junction had 11 bases not matched to a gene; V was cut back by 5 bases and J by 5 bases. There are 15 residues in the CDR3. The CDR3 DNA follows: TGCAGCGTTAGCGGGAGATTACGGGAGGACAATGAGCAGTTCTTC. Translated, it gives CSVSGRLREDNEQFF.

The chain has TRBV7-3 and TRBJ2-7, with D unresolved. Germline assignment: CDR1 SGHTA and CDR2 FQGTGA. The length of the CDR3 is 15 residues. V was cut by 2 bases and J by 4 bases, with 15 bases left in between. The CDR3 is CASSLRAGSVYEQYF. In DNA, the CDR3 is TGTGCCAGCAGCTTACGGGCAGGTTCTGTTTACGAGCAGTACTTC.

The V call is TRBV4-3, the J call TRBJ2-5; TRBD2 agrees at 12 bases. The germline V gene encodes CDR1 LGHNA and CDR2 YSLEER. The CDR3 covers 17 residues. Germline trimming cut 1 base from V and 4 bases from J; bases unmatched to any gene: 7. CDR3 region: CASSQVLAGGPLETQYF. The CDR3 coding sequence is TGCGCCAGCAGCCAAGTTCTAGCGGGAGGGCCATTAGAGACCCAGTACTTC.

This rearrangement joins TRBV12-3 or TRBV12-4 to TRBJ2-1; TRBD1 matches at 7 bases. The CDR3 sequence is 12 residues long. V shed 2 bases and J 14 bases; nucleotides not matched to a gene: 6. CDR3 region: CASSLLQGWEFF. CDR3 DNA: TGTGCCAGCAGTTTACTACAGGGGTGGGAGTTCTTC.

The genes are TRBV12-3 or TRBV12-4 and TRBJ2-1, with D maybe TRBD2 (5 bases). Trimming cost V 6 bases and J 9 bases, with 15 bases left between them. CDR3 length: 13 amino acids. The CDR3 region is CASSPIPGSEQFF. Here the CDR3 DNA reads TGTGCCAGCAGCCCAATTCCTGGGAGTGAGCAGTTCTTC.

V usage is TRBV10-3 and J usage is TRBJ1-5; D is uncertain. The germline CDR1 and CDR2 sequences are ENHRY and SYGVKD. V was clipped by 2 bases and J by 4 bases, with 6 bases between them. The CDR3 loop spans 13 amino acids. The CDR3 protein is CAISEAQNQPQHF. The CDR3 bases are TGTGCCATCAGTGAGGCACAAAATCAGCCCCAGCATTTT.

The chain combines TRBV24-1 with TRBJ2-2; perhaps D is TRBD1 or TRBD2 (5 bases each). Trimming took off 4 bases at V and 3 bases at J, with 11 bases between the two ends. The length of the CDR3 is 15 residues. CDR1 and CDR2 from the germline V gene are KGHDR and SFDVKD. This CDR3 reads CATSDRDGDTGELFF. The CDR3 DNA sequence: TGTGCCACCAGTGACCGGGACGGAGACACCGGGGAGCTGTTTTTT.

This clonotype was counted many times. This sequence joins TRBV2 and TRBJ2-7, with 9 bases aligning to TRBD1. Unmatched junction bases numbered 2, after V lost 4 bases and J lost 4 bases. Germline V gene sequence: CDR1 SNHLY, CDR2 FYNNEI. The CDR3 runs 13 residues. The DNA for the CDR3 is TGTGCCAGCAGTGGGGGACAGGGATACGAGCAGTACTTC. It encodes CASSGGQGYEQYF. Drawing the rest from reference TRBV2 and TRBJ2-7, the complete variable domain is EPEVTQTPSHQVTQMGQEVILRCVPISNHLYFYWYRQILGQKVEFLVSFYNNEISEKSEIFDDQFSVERPDGSNFTLKIRSTKLEDSAMYFCASSGGQGYEQYFGPGTRLTVT.

The gene calls are TRBV4-1 and TRBJ2-5; D is unresolved. Germline V gene sequence: CDR1 MGHRA, CDR2 YSYEKL. CDR3 size: 13 residues. The V end was cut by 1 base, the J end by 8 bases, with 11 bases between. Here the CDR3 DNA reads TGCGCCAGCAGCCAAGGTCCCAAGAGAACCCAGTACTTC. The encoded protein is CASSQGPKRTQYF.

V usage is TRBV9 and J usage is TRBJ2-6; D call uncertain. The CDR3 contains 16 residues. With 0 bases removed from V and 0 bases from J, the gap between germline ends came to 7 bases. CDR1 and CDR2 from the germline V gene are SGDLS and YYNGEE. CDR3 residues: CASSVGPSSGANVLTF. CDR3 nucleotide sequence: TGTGCCAGCAGCGTAGGCCCTAGCTCTGGGGCCAACGTCCTGACTTTC.

This clonotype was seen only once. One base away lies a much larger clone, so this may be a sequencing read error. The chain is built from TRBV27 and TRBJ2-7, with 9 bases lining up with TRBD1. V shed 3 bases and J 2 bases; nucleotides not matched to a gene: 5. CDR1 and CDR2 from the germline V gene are MNHEY and SMNVEV (reference sequence). The CDR3 runs 15 residues. DNA of the CDR3: TGTGCCAGCAGTTTCGGACAGGGGATCCCCTACGAGCAGTACTTC. It encodes CASSFGQGIPYEQYF.

The V call is TRBV14, the J call TRBJ2-3, with D unclear. Germline V gene lookup returns CDR1 SGHDN and CDR2 FVKESK. Trimming pared 3 bases from V and 10 bases from J, leaving 14 bases between. The CDR3 covers 13 residues. The CDR3 sequence is CASSHGHSFPQYF. Written as DNA, the CDR3 is TGTGCCAGCAGCCACGGCCATTCGTTTCCGCAGTATTTT.

CDR3 loop: CASSPEAAVAKNIQYF. The CDR3 DNA reads as TGTGCCAGCAGCCCCGAGGCGGCGGTAGCCAAAAACATTCAGTACTTC. V usage is TRBV7-2 and J usage is TRBJ2-4; the D is unclear. This CDR3 has 16 residues. Trimming removed 5 bases from V and 0 bases from J, with 14 bases in between. Germline V lookup: CDR1 SGHTA, CDR2 FQGNSA.